This is a list of T cell receptor beta chains from one sample in a study of blood T cells in healthy people across ages. TCRdb processed the 5' RACE reads anew with MiXCR; each CDR3 protein has one entry. The sample yields around 1,900,000 distinct CDR3 sequences, about two fifths seen once. The sample was blood. The receptors were gathered from a human donor in good health. CDR3s include the opening cysteine and the closing phenylalanine or tryptophan. A D gene is named only where the DNA matches it firmly. Size is stated for part of the rows, as once, few or many counts, or as a class when the clone is expanded.

V	J	size	D	DNA	CDR3
TRBV7-2	TRBJ2-6	few	-	TGTGCCAGCAGCCGCACCCCTCCTGGGGCCAACGTCCTGACTTTC	CASSRTPPGANVLTF
TRBV7-9	TRBJ1-2	-	TRBD1	TGTGCCAGCAGCTTACAGGGGGGCCGTGGCTACACCTTC	CASSLQGGRGYTF
TRBV20-1	TRBJ1-1	-	-	TGCAGTGCTAGGCGGGGGGCATTGGTCACTGAAGCTTTCTTT	CSARRGALVTEAFF
TRBV6-1	TRBJ1-1	once	TRBD1	TGTGCCAGCAGTGACTGGTCAGGGGGCCGGGACACTGAAGCTTTCTTT	CASSDWSGGRDTEAFF
TRBV29-1	TRBJ1-2	-	-	TGCAGCGTTGAAGACGGGGGGGTCTATAATGGCTACACCTTC	CSVEDGGVYNGYTF
TRBV9	TRBJ2-6	many	-	TGTGCCAGCAGCCCACTGGCGGGGGCCAACGTCCTGACTTTC	CASSPLAGANVLTF
TRBV18	TRBJ1-5	few	-	TGTGCCAGCTCATCCGCCGGGGTTGGCAATCAGCCCCAGCATTTT	CASSSAGVGNQPQHF
TRBV4-1	TRBJ1-4	-	-	TGCGCCAGCAGCCAAATCGGGGGGAACGAAAAACTGTTTTTT	CASSQIGGNEKLFF
TRBV6-6	TRBJ1-5	-	-	TGTGCCAGCAGTTACGAACTGAGCAATCAGCCCCAGCATTTT	CASSYELSNQPQHF
TRBV12-5	TRBJ2-3	few	-	TGTGCTAGTGGTTTGGTACGAGGCAGGGGCACAGATACGCAGTATTTT	CASGLVRGRGTDTQYF
TRBV27	TRBJ2-7	-	TRBD2	TGTGCCAGCAGTTTATCGGGACTAGCCTTTTACGAGCAGTACTTC	CASSLSGLAFYEQYF
TRBV7-9	TRBJ1-2	-	-	TGTGCCAGCAGCTCAGTGCTGAGCTATGGCTACACCTTC	CASSSVLSYGYTF
TRBV28	TRBJ1-2	-	TRBD1	TGTGCCAGCAAGGACAGGGGGAGAGGCTACACCTTC	CASKDRGRGYTF
TRBV5-1	TRBJ2-5	-	TRBD2	TGCGCCAGCAGCGTCGGGACTAGCGGGGGGACGGGAGAGACCCAGTACTTC	CASSVGTSGGTGETQYF
TRBV28	TRBJ2-4	once	TRBD2	TGTGCCAGCAGTTTTCCAAGGCCGGCGGGAGGGCCTTCGGGGCACATTCAGTACTTC	CASSFPRPAGGPSGHIQYF
TRBV7-9	TRBJ2-1	few	-	TGTGCCAGCAGCAAATCGATTGGGATCCACAATGAGCAGTTCTTC	CASSKSIGIHNEQFF
TRBV7-2	TRBJ2-7	few	-	TGTGCCAGCAGCTTAGAAGTGGGGGTCTCCTACGAGCAGTACTTC	CASSLEVGVSYEQYF
TRBV28	TRBJ1-2	-	-	TGTGCCAGCATGGAGGCCTTCAGGGCAAATGGCTACACCTTC	CASMEAFRANGYTF
TRBV6-6	TRBJ1-2	-	-	TGTGCCAGCAGGTTGGAGGGAGGGAATGGCTACACCTTC	CASRLEGGNGYTF
TRBV7-8	TRBJ1-1	few	TRBD1	TGTGCCAGCAGCTACTCTTTTGGGACAGCCGCGAGAAGTACTGAAGCTTTCTTT	CASSYSFGTAARSTEAFF